This T cell receptor (beta chain) appears in the sequencing data of a study of beta chain features in type 1 diabetes. V was shortened by 5 bases and J by 0 bases, with 10 bases between the two germline ends. Germline V gene data show CDR1 as GTSNPN and CDR2 as SVGIG (reference sequence). The CDR3 extends over 13 amino acids. Study-wide findings and caveats: Patients with type 1 diabetes showed fewer VDJ junction insertions and more deletions. Within each of all four CD4+ subsets, Type 1 diabetes patients had TCRB CDR3s that were moderately but significantly shorter. Any role of HLA type in TCRB rearrangement remained unresolved here.

This clone has only a few counts. The antigen is unknown. Without exception, sorted populations had purity beyond 95%. TCRB transcripts that were expressed got sequenced, as all of the isolated RNA had been reverse transcribed. Clones were sequenced by immunoSEQ multiplex PCR, and TCRdb holds only the in-frame ones, with some missing. Of 250,000 or so clones listed, around 20% were seen once; the top ten hold around 0.03%. This clonotype was obtained from a woman in her thirties or forties with type 1 diabetes. The sequencing input was naive CD4+ T cells from blood. The V gene is TRBV30, the J gene TRBJ1-1; D gene ambiguous. The CDR3 DNA sequence: TGTGCCTGGGGATGGCGGGTGAACACTGAAGCTTTCTTT. It is translated as CAWGWRVNTEAFF. Full variable domain (missing parts from reference TRBV30 and TRBJ1-1): SQTIHQWPATLVQPVGSPLSLECTVEGTSNPNLYWYRQAAGRGLQLLFYSVGIGQISSEVPQNLSASRPQDRQFILSSKKLLLSDSGFYLCAWGWRVNTEAFFGQGTRLTVV.